A single sample is the source of the 27 T cell receptor beta chains below, sequenced in a study of T cells in Graves' hyperthyroidism and ophthalmopathy (dated by TCRdb to between 2019 and 2020). Library preparation used multiplex PCR. Instrument used: Illumina HiSeq 2000. The TCR beta CDR3 regions were amplified from RNA transcripts. The TCR CDR3 was subjected to a first round of RT-PCR using the HTBI primer set and the Qiagen OneStep RT-PCR kit. TCRdb reprocessing: public reads trimmed at Q25 with fastp, clones called with MiXCR, in-frame beta chains kept. Rows are combined by CDR3 protein, so each entry shows the most common genes and DNA. The sample table contains 400,000 to 500,000 distinct CDR3 sequences; only one count was recorded for approximately 14% of them. Clones ranked in the top ten supply around a sixth of the sample. The sequencing input was blood. All receptors come from a woman aged 18-29 years with Graves' hyperthyroidism.

J is TRBJ2-5 and V is TRBV9; TRBD2 aligns across 7 bases. V was pared by 2 bases and J by 2 bases, with 6 bases of the junction left unmatched. The CDR3 has 15 residues. From germline, CDR1 is SGDLS and CDR2 YYNGEE. In DNA, the CDR3 is TGTGCCAGCAGCGTTGGCGGGAGTGATCAAGAGACCCAGTACTTC. Protein sequence: CASSVGGSDQETQYF.

This clonotype appeared a few times. This sequence joins TRBV5-5 and TRBJ1-2; TRBD1 might be the D (5 bases). V gave up 6 bases and J gave up 0 bases, with 15 bases separating them. Germline V gene lookup returns CDR1 SGHKS and CDR2 YYEKEE (reference sequence). This CDR3 is built from 15 residues. The CDR3 DNA reads as TGTGCCAGCAACCCCATCGCAGGGACTAACTATGGCTACACCTTC. Residues: CASNPIAGTNYGYTF.

The V call is TRBV5-1, the J call TRBJ1-1; 10 nucleotides line up with TRBD1. The CDR3 covers 16 residues. Germline-derived CDR1 and CDR2 are SGHRS and YFSETQ. The V segment lost 4 bases and the J segment 1 base; nucleotides outside the gene matches: 7. The CDR3 nucleotides read TGCGCCAGCAGCGCGGGACAGGGGATTAGGAACACTGAAGCTTTCTTT. Protein: CASSAGQGIRNTEAFF.

This clonotype was seen ten or more times. The CDR3 DNA follows: TGTGCCAGTAGTCCTCGGACGGCCCTCTCGACCCAGTACTTC. Protein: CASSPRTALSTQYF. J is TRBJ2-5 and V is TRBV19; D uncertain. V gave up 5 bases and J gave up 7 bases, with 17 bases separating them. From germline, CDR1 is LNHDA and CDR2 SQIVND (reference sequence). There are 14 residues in the CDR3.

This clonotype has a count of ten or more. The V gene is TRBV10-3, the J gene TRBJ2-3, with TRBD2 matching 7 bases. J gave up 2 bases and V 5 bases, and 13 bases lay outside the gene matches. Germline V CDR1 and CDR2: ENHRY, SYGVKD. The length of the CDR3 is 17 residues. CDR3 loop: CAISQRFAGVNTDTQYF. Here the CDR3 DNA reads TGTGCCATCAGTCAACGTTTCGCGGGAGTAAACACAGATACGCAGTATTTT.

CDR3 sequence: CASSQEQVFTDTQYF. CDR3 sequence (DNA): TGCGCCAGCAGCCAAGAACAGGTTTTTACAGATACGCAGTATTTT. The chain is built from TRBV4-1 and TRBJ2-3, with D possibly being TRBD1 (5 bases). There are 15 residues in the CDR3. Per the germline V gene, CDR1 is MGHRA and CDR2 is YSYEKL. Trimming left V 0 bases short and J 3 bases short, with 10 bases between.

In this sample, this clonotype turned up many times. The chain employs TRBV12-3 or TRBV12-4 and TRBJ1-1; no firm D call. This CDR3 contains 14 residues. Trimming cost V 6 bases and J 3 bases, with 14 bases left between them. CDR3 sequence: CASRLQRRDTEAFF. CDR3 nucleotides: TGTGCCAGCAGACTTCAACGACGGGACACTGAAGCTTTCTTT.

This clonotype was seen more than once but under ten times. Given a much more abundant clone one base away, this may be a read error. The V and J genes are TRBV2 and TRBJ2-5; D could derive from TRBD1 or TRBD2 (6 bases each). V lost 10 bases, J lost 1 base, and 13 bases lay in between. Germline assignment: CDR1 SNHLY and CDR2 FYNNEI. The CDR3 consists of 13 residues. For the CDR3, the DNA is TGTGCCATCAACAGGGAGGCCCAAGAGACCCAGTACTTC. It translates to CAINREAQETQYF.

In this sample, this clonotype turned up many times. The CDR3 nucleotides read TGTGCCAGCTCACCGGGACTAGCACTTTTGAATTACAATGAGCAGTTCTTC. As protein: CASSPGLALLNYNEQFF. The chain couples TRBV18 to TRBJ2-1; 9 nucleotides match TRBD2. V dropped 3 bases and J dropped 4; count of bases not matched to a gene: 10. Germline V CDR1 and CDR2: KGHSH, LQKENI. The CDR3 spans 17 residues.

This clonotype was seen a few times. This chain joins TRBV5-1 and TRBJ1-2; 9 bases line up with TRBD1. The CDR3 runs to 17 residues. V gave up 4 bases and J gave up 2 bases; unmatched junction bases: 12. Germline V gene data show CDR1 as SGHRS and CDR2 as YFSETQ. The CDR3 nucleotides read TGCGCCAGCAGCATAGGGAGAGGACAGGGGAGCAACTATGGCTACACCTTC. It specifies CASSIGRGQGSNYGYTF.

This clonotype was detected many times. The junction differs from germline at one of its ends, possibly a read error. In DNA form, the CDR3 reads TGTGCCAGCAGCTTTCTGGGTTACACTGAAACTTTCTTT. Residues: CASSFLGYTETFF. V usage is TRBV7-3 and J usage is TRBJ1-1; D unclear. There are 13 residues in the CDR3. CDR1 is SGHTA, CDR2 FQGTGA, per germline.

This clonotype was recorded many times. This rearrangement joins TRBV5-1 to TRBJ1-2; perhaps TRBD1 as D (5 bases). The V end was cut by 0 bases, the J end by 8 bases, with 11 bases between. The germline V gene has CDR1 SGHRS and CDR2 YFSETQ. The CDR3 has 13 amino acids. The chain's CDR3 is CASSLVGGDGYTF. CDR3 coding DNA: TGCGCCAGCAGCTTGGTCGGGGGGGACGGCTACACCTTC. Looking up the rest from reference TRBV5-1 and TRBJ1-2 gives the full variable domain: KAGVTQTPRYLIKTRGQQVTLSCSPISGHRSVSWYQQTPGQGLQFLFEYFSETQRNKGNFPGRFSGRQFSNSRSEMNVSTLELGDSALYLCASSLVGGDGYTFGSGTRLTVV.

This clonotype was counted at least ten times. The V and J genes are TRBV6-5 and TRBJ1-1; TRBD1 is a possible D gene (6 bases). Trimming pared 0 bases from V and 5 bases from J, leaving 16 bases between. The CDR3 totals 16 residues. Germline CDR1 MNHEY, CDR2 SVGAGI. Here the CDR3 DNA reads TGTGCCAGCAGTTACTCTGGGGGGCCCCAGGAGACTGAAGCTTTCTTT. It codes for CASSYSGGPQETEAFF.

This clonotype was observed a handful of times. The rearrangement links TRBV20-1 to TRBJ1-3; possible D gene TRBD1, 6 bases. V was clipped by 4 bases and J by 5 bases, with 15 bases between them. Germline V gene sequence: CDR1 DFQATT, CDR2 SNEGSKA (reference sequence). The CDR3 sequence is 14 residues long. The CDR3 here is CSAKYRELRNTIYF. The CDR3, as DNA: TGCAGTGCTAAATACAGGGAACTGAGAAACACCATATATTTT.

This rearrangement joins TRBV19 to TRBJ1-4; a weak D match, TRBD1 (5 bases). Trimming took off 7 bases at V and 5 bases at J, with 23 bases between the two ends. Germline V gives CDR1 LNHDA, CDR2 SQIVND (reference sequence). The CDR3 extends over 17 amino acids. Here the CDR3 DNA reads TGTGCCAGTAAAAAGGGTTGGGGCCTCGTCGGGAATGAAAAACTGTTTTTT. It specifies CASKKGWGLVGNEKLFF.

This clonotype was counted at least ten times. The chain links TRBV18 to TRBJ1-3, with a tentative D call TRBD1 (5 bases). Trimming shortened V by 0 bases and J by 0 bases, and 9 bases separated the two germline ends. The V gene's germline CDR1 is KGHSH and CDR2 LQKENI. The CDR3 totals 16 residues. CDR3 amino acids: CASSPPTVISGNTIYF. The CDR3, as DNA: TGTGCCAGCTCACCACCGACAGTGATCTCTGGAAACACCATATATTTT.

This clonotype was picked up a small number of times. The chain recombines TRBV7-3 with TRBJ2-1; TRBD2 agrees at 9 bases. CDR1 is SGHTA and CDR2 is FQGTGA in the germline V gene. The CDR3 has 14 residues. With V trimmed by 6 bases and J by 7 bases, 7 bases remained unmatched. The CDR3 sequence: CASRKAGGSNEQFF. CDR3 nucleotide sequence: TGTGCCAGCAGGAAAGCGGGAGGATCGAATGAGCAGTTCTTC. Filled out from reference TRBV7-3 and TRBJ2-1, the complete variable domain reads GAGVSQTPSNKVTEKGKYVELRCDPISGHTALYWYRQSLGQGPEFLIYFQGTGAADDSGLPNDRFFAVRPEGSVSTLKIQRTERGDSAVYLCASRKAGGSNEQFFGPGTRLTVL.

This clonotype was detected ten times or more. This rearrangement joins TRBV10-1 to TRBJ2-3; TRBD2 matches 8 bases. The trim removed 2 bases at V and 4 bases at J, leaving 5 bases unmatched. This CDR3 has 15 residues. Looked up from germline, CDR1 is WNHNN and CDR2 is SYGVQD (reference sequence). The DNA of the CDR3 is TGCGCCAGCAGTGAGGCAGGACTAGCCGCAGATACGCAGTATTTT. Amino acids: CASSEAGLAADTQYF.

This clonotype was recorded many times. V is TRBV27 and J is TRBJ2-3, with 7 positions matching TRBD1. With V trimmed by 6 bases and J by 2 bases, 5 bases remained unmatched. The CDR3 is made up of 14 amino acids. The V gene's germline CDR1 is MNHEY and CDR2 SMNVEV (reference sequence). This CDR3 is CASRPDRDTDTQYF. DNA of the CDR3: TGTGCCAGCAGACCCGACAGGGACACAGATACGCAGTATTTT.

This clonotype was recorded at least ten times. The V call is TRBV2, the J call TRBJ2-6, with 9 bases matching TRBD1. This CDR3 contains 17 residues. Germline V gene data show CDR1 as SNHLY and CDR2 as FYNNEI. V trimming: 5 bases; J trimming: 0 bases; junction bases outside the gene matches: 5. CDR3 sequence (DNA): TGTGCCAGCAGTCGGGACAGGGTGAGCTCTGGGGCCAACGTCCTGACTTTC. Its translation is CASSRDRVSSGANVLTF.

The rearrangement links TRBV6-1 to TRBJ1-2, with TRBD1 as a possible D gene (6 bases). V was trimmed by 0 bases and J by 4 bases, leaving 12 bases between them. In germline, CDR1 is MNHNS, CDR2 SASEGT. This CDR3 is 15 amino acids long. The chain's CDR3 is CASSEAPDRTYGYTF. CDR3 bases: TGTGCCAGCAGTGAAGCCCCCGACAGGACCTATGGCTACACCTTC.

This clonotype came up many times. The rearrangement links TRBV5-6 to TRBJ2-2; D might be TRBD1 (6 bases). CDR1 and CDR2 (germline): SGHDT, YYEEEE. The V end was cut by 4 bases, the J end by 3 bases, with 13 bases between. CDR3 length equals 15 residues. For the CDR3, the DNA is TGTGCCAGCAGCCCCGACAGGCTCGACACCGGGGAGCTGTTTTTT. It specifies CASSPDRLDTGELFF.

This clonotype turned up a few times. The chain recombines TRBV20-1 with TRBJ1-1; TRBD1 agrees at 7 bases. Germline CDR1 DFQATT, CDR2 SNEGSKA (reference sequence). The CDR3 covers 13 residues. Losses at the gene ends were 7 bases for V and 8 bases for J; bases not matched to a gene: 13. The CDR3 region has the DNA TGCAGTGTTACGAAGACAGGGAACTCCGAAGCTTTCTTT. It yields the protein CSVTKTGNSEAFF.

This rearrangement joins TRBV7-3 to TRBJ2-1; 8 nucleotides agree with TRBD1. Germline values: CDR1 SGHTA, CDR2 FQGTGA. The CDR3 sequence is 13 residues long. After removal of 5 bases from V and 9 bases from J, the junction contained 6 bases not matched to a gene. CDR3: CASSPPTGGEQFF. CDR3 DNA sequence: TGTGCCAGCAGCCCACCTACAGGGGGTGAGCAGTTCTTC.

The rearrangement links TRBV18 to TRBJ1-2; D is perhaps TRBD1 (5 bases). CDR3 length: 14 residues. The V gene's germline CDR1 is KGHSH and CDR2 LQKENI. V was clipped by 4 bases and J by 3 bases, with 12 bases between them. The CDR3 region has the DNA TGTGCCAGCTCACGACAGAGCGGGGACTATGGCTACACCTTC. Its translation: CASSRQSGDYGYTF.

In this sample, this clonotype turned up a few times. The gene calls are TRBV9 and TRBJ2-3; 9 positions match TRBD2. This CDR3 has 14 amino acids. Trimming cost V 5 bases and J 5 bases; bases outside gene matches: 6. Germline V CDR1 and CDR2: SGDLS, YYNGEE. Here the CDR3 reads CASSGGRAIDTQYF. DNA for the CDR3: TGTGCCAGCAGTGGCGGGAGGGCCATAGATACGCAGTATTTT.

This clonotype was observed many times. This rearrangement joins TRBV5-1 to TRBJ2-3, with D possibly TRBD1 on 6 matching bases. This CDR3 has 15 residues. The V gene's germline CDR1 is SGHRS and CDR2 YFSETQ. Trimming removed 0 bases from V and 4 bases from J, with 12 bases in between. For the CDR3, the DNA is TGCGCCAGCAGCTTGGACAGGGCCCCTCCAGATACGCAGTATTTT. It yields the protein CASSLDRAPPDTQYF.